The clone carrying this T cell receptor (beta chain) has only a few counts. The data belong to a study of blood T cell repertoires in COVID-19. The CDR3 covers 15 residues. Germline-derived CDR1 and CDR2 are SNHLY and FYNNEI. The V and J ends lost 6 bases and 3 bases, in that order; junction bases with no gene match: 5. In the original processing: Using reference gene primer amplification, nucleated cell counts were estimated. The table came from immunoSEQ multiplex PCR; TCRdb's copy has only in-frame clones and leaves some out. V and J calls and clone size come straight from that table; D and trimming were deduced from the DNA. There are approximately 470,000 clones in the sample; around 87% occur only once, and around 0.7% lies in the top ten. Participants were aged roughly 18 to 89 years, lived in roughly 25 US areas, and enrolled virtually.

The source is a woman aged 18-35 years who had recovered from COVID-19. The chain joins TRBV2 to TRBJ2-7; 13 nucleotides align to TRBD2. What was sequenced was PBMCs or T cells enriched from blood (not recorded which). Here the CDR3 reads CASRGTSGALYEQYF. In DNA form, the CDR3 reads TGTGCCAGCAGGGGGACTAGCGGGGCCCTCTACGAGCAGTACTTC.